Sequencing of this TCR beta chain was carried out in a study of shared clonotypes between healthy human individuals. The table lists this clone with a count of one. The antigen is undetermined. Whole-study findings and limits: The sharing of 4.5% to 5.5% of naive CD4 clonotypes was seen across a handful of donors.

Germline CDR1 and CDR2: SQVTM and ANQGSEA. The CDR3 spans 14 residues. J lost 1 base, V lost 5 bases, and 2 bases had no gene match. Profiled with immunoSEQ multiplex PCR; TCRdb holds only in-frame clones, not every one. The sample includes around 600,000 clones, about 98% seen only once; the top ten take 0.3%. Naive CD8 cells lacked CD45RO, underwent positive selection for CCR7 and left out terminally differentiated effector memory CD45RA+ cells. All donors were healthy HIV-negative adults lacking recent acute infections or vaccinations. Sequenced: naive CD8+ T cells sorted from blood. This chain connects TRBV29-1 to TRBJ2-1; the match to TRBD2 covers 10 bases. The clonotype originates from a man aged 30 to 45 in good health. The CDR3: CSVQREGSYNEQFF. CDR3 nucleotides: TGCAGCGTTCAGCGGGAGGGTTCCTACAATGAGCAGTTCTTC.